This T cell receptor (beta chain) was captured in a study of naive and memory T cell subsets. Both TRBC1 and TRBC2 were covered by a beta constant-region primer of two equimolar oligonucleotides. Ligated cDNA was amplified by four rounds of PCR with nested alpha and beta constant-region primers and SP2. TCRdb processed the UMI-ligation and nested PCR reads anew with MiXCR; each CDR3 protein has one entry. The sample shows 130,000 to 150,000 distinct CDR3 sequences, 15% to 20% of them seen only once. Trimming took 1 base from V and 0 from J; bases not matched to a gene: 7. CDR3 size: 18 residues. Germline CDR1 and CDR2: SGHVS and FNYEAQ. A single count supports this clonotype.

The sequence derives from a human donor in good health. The chain employs TRBV7-6 and TRBJ2-1; 9 bases are a match to TRBD2. The sample comprised naive CD4+ T cells from blood. The CDR3 DNA reads as TGTGCCAGCAGCTTAGAAGGGCTAGCGGGGATCTCCTACAATGAGCAGTTCTTC. It encodes CASSLEGLAGISYNEQFF.